Listed below are T cell receptor beta chains from one sample, sequenced in a study of CD8+ T cells in alopecia areata. Profiled with immunoSEQ multiplex PCR; TCRdb holds only in-frame clones, not every one. The sample contains some 120,000 clones, less than 75% of which appear only once. Sequencing used CD8+ T cells sorted from blood, obtained at week 24, from a patient treated with tofacitinib. These receptors all come from a human donor with alopecia areata. Each CDR3 is given with its conserved first and last residue. The order of the fields is clone size, D gene, J gene, V gene, CDR3 length, CDR3 protein, CDR3 DNA. A D gene is named only where the DNA matches it firmly. The size entry is marked missing in some rows and otherwise reads once, few, many or a size class.

clone_size: once
d_call: .
j_call: TRBJ1-2
v_call: TRBV7-9
cdr3_length: 13
cdr3_aa: CASSLGLDYGYTF
cdr3_nt: TGTGCCAGCAGCCTAGGATTGGACTATGGCTACACCTTC

clone_size: .
d_call: .
j_call: TRBJ2-4
v_call: TRBV6-5
cdr3_length: 12
cdr3_aa: CASTGDANIQYF
cdr3_nt: TGTGCCAGCACCGGGGACGCAAACATTCAGTACTTC

clone_size: once
d_call: .
j_call: TRBJ2-6
v_call: TRBV11-2
cdr3_length: 17
cdr3_aa: CASSPRRGNSGANVLTF
cdr3_nt: TGTGCCAGCAGCCCGCGCCGGGGAAACTCTGGGGCCAACGTCCTGACTTTC

clone_size: .
d_call: .
j_call: TRBJ2-7
v_call: TRBV30
cdr3_length: 13
cdr3_aa: CAWSGGFRYEQYF
cdr3_nt: TGTGCCTGGAGTGGGGGGTTTCGCTACGAGCAGTACTTC

clone_size: few
d_call: TRBD2
j_call: TRBJ2-7
v_call: TRBV9
cdr3_length: 14
cdr3_aa: CASSSGDYSYEQYF
cdr3_nt: TGTGCCAGCAGCAGTGGGGACTACTCCTACGAGCAGTACTTC

clone_size: .
d_call: TRBD1
j_call: TRBJ1-1
v_call: TRBV19
cdr3_length: 12
cdr3_aa: CASGQGKTEAFF
cdr3_nt: TGTGCCAGTGGACAGGGCAAAACTGAAGCTTTCTTT

clone_size: .
d_call: TRBD2
j_call: TRBJ2-1
v_call: TRBV5-1
cdr3_length: 16
cdr3_aa: CASSLGSGGLYNEQFF
cdr3_nt: TGCGCCAGCAGCTTGGGTAGCGGGGGCCTTTACAATGAGCAGTTCTTC

clone_size: few
d_call: TRBD1
j_call: TRBJ2-3
v_call: TRBV5-1
cdr3_length: 14
cdr3_aa: CASSFGQVTDTQYF
cdr3_nt: TGCGCCAGCAGCTTCGGACAGGTTACAGATACGCAGTATTTT

clone_size: .
d_call: .
j_call: TRBJ1-1
v_call: TRBV6-5
cdr3_length: 13
cdr3_aa: CASSLPEGTEAFF
cdr3_nt: TGTGCCAGCAGTCTCCCCGAGGGCACTGAAGCTTTCTTT

clone_size: .
d_call: .
j_call: TRBJ2-7
v_call: TRBV29-1
cdr3_length: 12
cdr3_aa: CSVGGEAYEQYF
cdr3_nt: TGCAGCGTTGGGGGTGAAGCCTACGAGCAGTACTTC

clone_size: .
d_call: .
j_call: TRBJ2-5
v_call: TRBV4-3
cdr3_length: 18
cdr3_aa: CASSQGDTAEPLQETQYF
cdr3_nt: TGCGCCAGCAGCCAAGGGGACACCGCCGAGCCCCTTCAAGAGACCCAGTACTTC

clone_size: .
d_call: TRBD1
j_call: TRBJ2-5
v_call: TRBV7-9
cdr3_length: 16
cdr3_aa: CASSGFRDRGKETQYF
cdr3_nt: TGTGCCAGCAGCGGATTCCGGGACAGGGGGAAAGAGACCCAGTACTTC

clone_size: .
d_call: .
j_call: TRBJ1-5
v_call: TRBV2
cdr3_length: 13
cdr3_aa: CASSESINQPQHF
cdr3_nt: TGTGCCAGCAGTGAATCCATTAATCAGCCCCAGCATTTT

clone_size: .
d_call: .
j_call: TRBJ2-7
v_call: TRBV10-3
cdr3_length: 13
cdr3_aa: CAISEGVSYEQYF
cdr3_nt: TGTGCCATCAGTGAGGGGGTCTCCTACGAGCAGTACTTC

clone_size: .
d_call: TRBD1
j_call: TRBJ1-5
v_call: TRBV2
cdr3_length: 14
cdr3_aa: CASSDPTGTEPQHF
cdr3_nt: TGTGCCAGCAGTGACCCGACAGGGACGGAGCCCCAGCATTTT

clone_size: .
d_call: TRBD2
j_call: TRBJ2-7
v_call: TRBV13
cdr3_length: 19
cdr3_aa: CASSFLSSGATLDSYEQYF
cdr3_nt: TGTGCCAGCAGCTTCCTCAGTAGCGGGGCCACCTTGGACTCCTACGAGCAGTACTTC

clone_size: once
d_call: .
j_call: TRBJ2-6
v_call: TRBV29-1
cdr3_length: 14
cdr3_aa: CSVFGSSGANVLTF
cdr3_nt: TGCAGCGTTTTTGGGAGCTCTGGGGCCAACGTCCTGACTTTC

clone_size: .
d_call: TRBD1
j_call: TRBJ1-2
v_call: TRBV10-2
cdr3_length: 13
cdr3_aa: CASTGQGAEGYTF
cdr3_nt: TGCGCCAGCACTGGACAGGGGGCGGAGGGCTACACCTTC

clone_size: few
d_call: .
j_call: TRBJ1-4
v_call: TRBV15
cdr3_length: 14
cdr3_aa: CATSRGDEDEKLFF
cdr3_nt: TGTGCCACCAGCAGAGGGGATGAGGATGAAAAACTGTTTTTT

clone_size: .
d_call: TRBD1
j_call: TRBJ2-1
v_call: TRBV7-8
cdr3_length: 16
cdr3_aa: CASSLTPGQGYNEQFF
cdr3_nt: TGTGCCAGCAGCTTAACGCCGGGACAGGGATACAATGAGCAGTTCTTC

clone_size: .
d_call: .
j_call: TRBJ2-7
v_call: TRBV5-1
cdr3_length: 14
cdr3_aa: CASSLTRNTYEQYF
cdr3_nt: TGCGCCAGCAGCTTAACTAGGAACACCTACGAGCAGTACTTC

clone_size: .
d_call: .
j_call: TRBJ2-5
v_call: TRBV7-9
cdr3_length: 17
cdr3_aa: CASSFPAGSKSQETQYF
cdr3_nt: TGTGCCAGCAGCTTTCCCGCGGGCAGCAAATCCCAAGAGACCCAGTACTTC

clone_size: .
d_call: TRBD1
j_call: TRBJ2-7
v_call: TRBV7-6
cdr3_length: 16
cdr3_aa: CASSLAPGTGRYEQYF
cdr3_nt: TGTGCCAGCAGCTTGGCCCCCGGGACAGGGCGCTACGAGCAGTACTTC

clone_size: few
d_call: TRBD1
j_call: TRBJ2-3
v_call: TRBV5-4
cdr3_length: 15
cdr3_aa: CASSPGTGGADTQYF
cdr3_nt: TGTGCCAGCAGCCCCGGGACAGGGGGCGCAGATACGCAGTATTTT

clone_size: .
d_call: TRBD1
j_call: TRBJ1-2
v_call: TRBV19
cdr3_length: 15
cdr3_aa: CASSPPGQVIVGYTF
cdr3_nt: TGTGCCAGTAGTCCCCCGGGACAGGTGATTGTTGGCTACACCTTC

clone_size: .
d_call: .
j_call: TRBJ2-1
v_call: TRBV30
cdr3_length: 11
cdr3_aa: CAWRAGNEQFF
cdr3_nt: TGTGCCTGGAGGGCAGGCAATGAGCAGTTCTTC

clone_size: .
d_call: TRBD1
j_call: TRBJ2-7
v_call: TRBV29-1
cdr3_length: 15
cdr3_aa: CSVPQSGTGNDEQYF
cdr3_nt: TGCAGCGTCCCTCAATCCGGGACAGGGAACGACGAGCAGTACTTC

clone_size: few
d_call: .
j_call: TRBJ1-5
v_call: TRBV21-1
cdr3_length: 17
cdr3_aa: CASSNAILGQGDQPQHF
cdr3_nt: TGTGCCAGCAGCAACGCCATCTTGGGACAGGGTGATCAGCCCCAGCATTTT

clone_size: few
d_call: .
j_call: TRBJ2-3
v_call: TRBV11-2
cdr3_length: 15
cdr3_aa: CASSWLRQNTDTQYF
cdr3_nt: TGTGCCAGCAGCTGGTTGAGGCAGAACACAGATACGCAGTATTTT

clone_size: .
d_call: TRBD1
j_call: TRBJ1-2
v_call: TRBV9
cdr3_length: 15
cdr3_aa: CASSVGDRGTYGYTF
cdr3_nt: TGTGCCAGCAGCGTAGGGGACAGGGGCACCTATGGCTACACCTTC

clone_size: .
d_call: .
j_call: TRBJ2-7
v_call: TRBV29-1
cdr3_length: 11
cdr3_aa: CSVASGNEQYF
cdr3_nt: TGCAGCGTTGCATCAGGAAACGAGCAGTACTTC

clone_size: .
d_call: .
j_call: TRBJ2-5
v_call: TRBV27
cdr3_length: 13
cdr3_aa: CASSNWYQETQYF
cdr3_nt: TGTGCCAGCAGTAACTGGTACCAAGAGACCCAGTACTTC

clone_size: .
d_call: TRBD1
j_call: TRBJ1-2
v_call: TRBV5-1
cdr3_length: 12
cdr3_aa: CASSSDRVGYTF
cdr3_nt: TGCGCCAGCAGCTCCGACAGGGTCGGCTACACCTTC

clone_size: .
d_call: TRBD1
j_call: TRBJ1-2
v_call: TRBV5-4
cdr3_length: 13
cdr3_aa: CASTEDRGFGYTF
cdr3_nt: TGTGCCAGCACGGAGGACAGGGGATTCGGCTACACCTTC

clone_size: .
d_call: TRBD1
j_call: TRBJ2-7
v_call: TRBV11-2
cdr3_length: 18
cdr3_aa: CASSLVLRTGVPSYEQYF
cdr3_nt: TGTGCCAGCAGCTTAGTCTTACGGACAGGGGTCCCATCCTACGAGCAGTACTTC

clone_size: .
d_call: .
j_call: TRBJ1-2
v_call: TRBV29-1
cdr3_length: 12
cdr3_aa: CSVVTTLYGYTF
cdr3_nt: TGCAGCGTTGTGACAACCCTCTATGGCTACACCTTC

clone_size: .
d_call: .
j_call: TRBJ2-5
v_call: TRBV18
cdr3_length: 10
cdr3_aa: CASSGETQYF
cdr3_nt: TGTGCCAGCTCTGGAGAGACCCAGTACTTC

clone_size: .
d_call: TRBD2
j_call: TRBJ2-2
v_call: TRBV10-3
cdr3_length: 12
cdr3_aa: CAISGLGGELFF
cdr3_nt: TGTGCCATCAGCGGACTAGGCGGGGAGCTGTTTTTT

clone_size: .
d_call: TRBD2
j_call: TRBJ2-3
v_call: TRBV7-9
cdr3_length: 17
cdr3_aa: CASTRRRLAGASVPQYF
cdr3_nt: TGTGCCAGCACCCGACGCCGACTAGCGGGGGCCTCGGTCCCGCAGTATTTT

clone_size: few
d_call: TRBD1
j_call: TRBJ1-1
v_call: TRBV27
cdr3_length: 12
cdr3_aa: CASRQTGSEAFF
cdr3_nt: TGTGCCAGCAGACAGACAGGGTCTGAAGCTTTCTTT

clone_size: few
d_call: TRBD1
j_call: TRBJ1-3
v_call: TRBV4-1
cdr3_length: 13
cdr3_aa: CASSQEQGNTIYF
cdr3_nt: TGCGCCAGCAGCCAAGAACAGGGGAACACCATATATTTT

clone_size: .
d_call: .
j_call: TRBJ2-5
v_call: TRBV5-4
cdr3_length: 11
cdr3_aa: CASGLAETQYF
cdr3_nt: TGTGCCAGTGGGCTAGCGGAGACCCAGTACTTC

clone_size: .
d_call: .
j_call: TRBJ2-7
v_call: TRBV27
cdr3_length: 13
cdr3_aa: CASSLTEAYEQYF
cdr3_nt: TGTGCCAGCAGTTTAACGGAGGCCTACGAGCAGTACTTC

clone_size: .
d_call: .
j_call: TRBJ2-7
v_call: TRBV2
cdr3_length: 16
cdr3_aa: CASRDPTGTISREQYF
cdr3_nt: TGTGCCAGCAGGGACCCAACAGGGACAATCTCTCGAGAGCAGTACTTC

clone_size: .
d_call: TRBD1
j_call: TRBJ1-6
v_call: TRBV2
cdr3_length: 15
cdr3_aa: CASSDGTGGNSPLHF
cdr3_nt: TGTGCCAGCAGTGATGGGACAGGGGGCAATTCACCCCTCCACTTT

clone_size: .
d_call: .
j_call: TRBJ1-5
v_call: TRBV6-5
cdr3_length: 13
cdr3_aa: CASSPDDIQPQHF
cdr3_nt: TGTGCCAGCAGTCCCGATGATATTCAGCCCCAGCATTTT

clone_size: few
d_call: TRBD1
j_call: TRBJ2-5
v_call: TRBV6-1
cdr3_length: 16
cdr3_aa: CASSEYPGQGAETQYF
cdr3_nt: TGTGCCAGCAGTGAATATCCGGGACAGGGGGCCGAGACCCAGTACTTC

clone_size: .
d_call: .
j_call: TRBJ1-5
v_call: TRBV27
cdr3_length: 13
cdr3_aa: CASSLYEDQPQHF
cdr3_nt: TGTGCCAGCAGTTTATACGAAGACCAGCCCCAGCATTTT

clone_size: many
d_call: .
j_call: TRBJ1-1
v_call: TRBV11-2
cdr3_length: 12
cdr3_aa: CASSLVWSEAFF
cdr3_nt: TGTGCCAGCAGCTTAGTTTGGTCTGAAGCTTTCTTT

clone_size: .
d_call: .
j_call: TRBJ2-5
v_call: TRBV6-5
cdr3_length: 16
cdr3_aa: CASSYSISRVGETQYF
cdr3_nt: TGTGCCAGCAGTTACTCAATTTCCAGGGTCGGAGAGACCCAGTACTTC

clone_size: .
d_call: TRBD1
j_call: TRBJ1-5
v_call: TRBV2
cdr3_length: 15
cdr3_aa: CASLSQGGGNQPQHF
cdr3_nt: TGTGCCAGCTTGAGTCAGGGGGGCGGCAATCAGCCCCAGCATTTT

clone_size: .
d_call: TRBD1
j_call: TRBJ1-2
v_call: TRBV30
cdr3_length: 11
cdr3_aa: CAHGQEDGYTF
cdr3_nt: TGTGCCCACGGACAGGAGGATGGCTACACCTTC

clone_size: .
d_call: TRBD1
j_call: TRBJ2-7
v_call: TRBV5-6
cdr3_length: 13
cdr3_aa: CASSSGQGYEQYF
cdr3_nt: TGTGCCAGCAGCTCCGGACAGGGCTACGAGCAGTACTTC

clone_size: .
d_call: TRBD2
j_call: TRBJ2-2
v_call: TRBV2
cdr3_length: 17
cdr3_aa: CASSEALGGANTGELFF
cdr3_nt: TGTGCCAGCAGTGAAGCGCTGGGGGGGGCGAACACCGGGGAGCTGTTTTTT

clone_size: few
d_call: .
j_call: TRBJ2-5
v_call: TRBV13
cdr3_length: 13
cdr3_aa: CASSLGRSETQYF
cdr3_nt: TGTGCCAGCAGCTTGGGCAGGTCGGAGACCCAGTACTTC

clone_size: .
d_call: .
j_call: TRBJ1-2
v_call: TRBV9
cdr3_length: 13
cdr3_aa: CASSVGGAEGYTF
cdr3_nt: TGTGCCAGCAGCGTAGGGGGGGCGGAAGGCTACACCTTC

clone_size: .
d_call: .
j_call: TRBJ2-1
v_call: TRBV30
cdr3_length: 14
cdr3_aa: CAWTPGASNNEQFF
cdr3_nt: TGTGCCTGGACCCCTGGGGCGTCTAACAATGAGCAGTTCTTC

clone_size: .
d_call: .
j_call: TRBJ2-3
v_call: TRBV6-4
cdr3_length: 14
cdr3_aa: CASSAGISTDTQYF
cdr3_nt: TGTGCCAGCAGTGCGGGCATTTCCACAGATACGCAGTATTTT

clone_size: .
d_call: TRBD2
j_call: TRBJ2-3
v_call: TRBV19
cdr3_length: 17
cdr3_aa: CASSIPRLAGGTDTQYF
cdr3_nt: TGTGCCAGTAGTATACCCCGACTAGCGGGGGGCACAGATACGCAGTATTTT

clone_size: .
d_call: .
j_call: TRBJ2-7
v_call: TRBV7-8
cdr3_length: 14
cdr3_aa: CASSLPWSSYEQYF
cdr3_nt: TGTGCCAGCAGCTTACCGTGGAGCTCCTACGAGCAGTACTTC